This TCR beta chain was obtained from a study of shared clonotypes between healthy human individuals. Overall study results and limits: The four-donor shared clonotypes exceeded non-shared clonotypes in generation probability, with non-shared ones scoring lower. Clonotype sharing among donors was thought likely to change with sequencing depth. For naive CD4 cells, around 5.1% of clonotypes were shared across a handful of donors.

On this clone itself: Antigen specificity is unknown.

The assay used deep level. TCRdb's table, derived via immunoSEQ multiplex PCR, lists solely in-frame clones and lacks some. This table holds 2,500,000 or so clones, roughly 93% found once. Trimming removed 0 bases at V and 3 bases at J, with 19 bases between. The CDR3 consists of 17 residues. Sequencing input: naive CD4+ T cells from PBMCs. The subset here: CD45RA+ positively selected. The receptor was derived from a man younger than 30 in good health. Some clones in this sample may be carry-over from other donors' samples. The J gene is TRBJ2-7, the V gene TRBV5-3; TRBD1 might be the D (6 bases). TRBV5-3 counts as an open reading frame of uncertain function. The CDR3 DNA reads as TGTGCCAGAAGCTTGGCAGCTGGTAGAAAAGGGGGCTACGAGCAGTACTTC. Protein product: CARSLAAGRKGGYEQYF.